This entry lists 3 T cell receptor beta chains sequenced from one sample in a study of preoperative IRX-2 immunotherapy in early breast cancer. The method was immunoSEQ multiplex PCR; TCRdb's version includes in-frame clones alone and lacks a portion of them. Seen here are a few thousand clones, around 74% observed once, and the top ten hold about 15%. Noted treatment: preoperative locoregional IRX-2 cytokine immunotherapy. The sequencing used tumor tissue, collected after IRX-2 immunotherapy. The source of these receptors is a human donor with breast cancer.

V gene TRBV11-3 combines with J gene TRBJ2-3; either TRBD1 or TRBD2 may fit D (5 bases each). This CDR3 spans 14 amino acids. Trimming left V 1 base short and J 4 bases short, with 9 bases between. Germline V CDR1 and CDR2: SGHNT, YENEEA. The CDR3 here is CASSLGGASDTQYF. CDR3 DNA: TGTGCCAGCAGCTTAGGAGGGGCATCAGATACGCAGTATTTT.

The chain joins TRBV9 to TRBJ2-3; 7 bases are shared with TRBD2. Germline V gene lookup returns CDR1 SGDLS and CDR2 YYNGEE. The CDR3 totals 13 residues. V lost 7 bases to trimming and J lost 2 bases; unmatched junction nucleotides: 4. CDR3 nucleotides: TGTGCCAGCGCGGGACTATTCACAGATACGCAGTATTTT. Its protein is CASAGLFTDTQYF. Full variable domain (missing parts from reference TRBV9 and TRBJ2-3): DSGVTQTPKHLITATGQRVTLRCSPRSGDLSVYWYQQSLDQGLQFLIQYYNGEERAKGNILERFSAQQFPDLHSELNLSSLELGDSALYFCASAGLFTDTQYFGPGTRLTVL.

V and J are TRBV28 and TRBJ1-1, with D perhaps TRBD1 (6 bases). The CDR3 totals 15 residues. V was shortened by 5 bases and J by 0 bases, with 13 bases between the two germline ends. The germline V gene encodes CDR1 MDHEN and CDR2 SYDVKM. Written as DNA, the CDR3 is TGTGCCAGCAGTCTGGAACAGGGTATGAACACTGAAGCTTTCTTT. Encoded protein: CASSLEQGMNTEAFF.